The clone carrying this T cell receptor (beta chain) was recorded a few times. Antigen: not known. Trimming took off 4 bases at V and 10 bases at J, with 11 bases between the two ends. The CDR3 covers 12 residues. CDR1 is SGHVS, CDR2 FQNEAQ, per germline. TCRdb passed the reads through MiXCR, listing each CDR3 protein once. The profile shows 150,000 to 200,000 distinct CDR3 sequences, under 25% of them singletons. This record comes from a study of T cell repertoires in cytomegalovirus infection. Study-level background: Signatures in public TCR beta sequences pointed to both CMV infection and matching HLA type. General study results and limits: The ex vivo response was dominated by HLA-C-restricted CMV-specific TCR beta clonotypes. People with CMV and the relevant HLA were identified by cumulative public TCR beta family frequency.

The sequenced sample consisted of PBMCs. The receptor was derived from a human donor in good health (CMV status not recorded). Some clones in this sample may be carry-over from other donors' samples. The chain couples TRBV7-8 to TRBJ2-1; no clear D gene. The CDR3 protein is CASSSYPFEQFF. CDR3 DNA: TGTGCCAGCAGCTCCTACCCCTTCGAGCAGTTCTTC.